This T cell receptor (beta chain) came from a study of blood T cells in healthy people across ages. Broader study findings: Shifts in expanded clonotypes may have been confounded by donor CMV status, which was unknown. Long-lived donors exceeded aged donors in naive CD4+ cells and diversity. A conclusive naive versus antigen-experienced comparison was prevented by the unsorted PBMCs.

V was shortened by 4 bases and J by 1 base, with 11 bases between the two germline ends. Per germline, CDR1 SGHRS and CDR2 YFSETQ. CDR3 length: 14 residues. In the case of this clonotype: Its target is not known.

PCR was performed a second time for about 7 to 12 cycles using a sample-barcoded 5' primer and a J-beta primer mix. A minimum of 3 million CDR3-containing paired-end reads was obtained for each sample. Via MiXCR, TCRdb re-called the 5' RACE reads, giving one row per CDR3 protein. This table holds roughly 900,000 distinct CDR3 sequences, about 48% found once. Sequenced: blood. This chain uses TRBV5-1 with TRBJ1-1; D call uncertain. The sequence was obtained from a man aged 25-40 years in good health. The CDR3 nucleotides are TGCGCCAGCAGCACCGGAGCTTCGAACACTGAAGCTTTCTTT. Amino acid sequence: CASSTGASNTEAFF.